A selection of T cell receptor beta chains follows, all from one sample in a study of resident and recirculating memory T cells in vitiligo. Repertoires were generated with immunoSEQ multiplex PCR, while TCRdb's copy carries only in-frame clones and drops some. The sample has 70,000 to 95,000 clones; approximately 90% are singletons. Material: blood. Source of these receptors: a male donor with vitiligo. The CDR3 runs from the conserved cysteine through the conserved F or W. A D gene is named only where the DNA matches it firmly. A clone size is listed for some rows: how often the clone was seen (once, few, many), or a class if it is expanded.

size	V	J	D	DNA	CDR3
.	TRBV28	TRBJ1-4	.	TGTGCCAGCAGTTTTAATTACGTAGCAACTAATGAAAAACTGTTTTTT	CASSFNYVATNEKLFF
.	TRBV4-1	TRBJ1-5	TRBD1	TGCGCCAGCAGCCAAGATCCGGGACAGGGCAATCAGCCCCAGCATTTT	CASSQDPGQGNQPQHF
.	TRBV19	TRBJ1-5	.	TGTGCCAGTAGTATATCAGGGGTAAATCAGCCCCAGCATTTT	CASSISGVNQPQHF
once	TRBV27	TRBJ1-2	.	TGTGCCAGCAGTTTGGTAGGAGGGGCTTCTAACTATGGCTACACCTTC	CASSLVGGASNYGYTF
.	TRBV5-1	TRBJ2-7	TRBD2	TGCGCCAGCAGCGACTGGGGGGGAGAGCAGTACTTC	CASSDWGGEQYF
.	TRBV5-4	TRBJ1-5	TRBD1	TGTGCCAGCAGCGCTACCCCGGGACAGGATAGCAATCAGCCCCAGCATTTT	CASSATPGQDSNQPQHF
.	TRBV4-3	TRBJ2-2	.	TGCGCCAGCAGCCAAGCTCGGCTGTCGAGGACCGGGGAGCTGTTTTTT	CASSQARLSRTGELFF
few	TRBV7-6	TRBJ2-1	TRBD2	TGTGCCAGCAGCTGGGGGGGGGATGAGCAGTTCTTC	CASSWGGDEQFF
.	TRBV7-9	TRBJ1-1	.	TGTGCCAGCAGCCAACAGGGGAACACTGAAGCTTTCTTT	CASSQQGNTEAFF
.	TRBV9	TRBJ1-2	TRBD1	TGTGCCAGCAGCGCAAGGGACAGGGACTATGGCTACACCTTC	CASSARDRDYGYTF
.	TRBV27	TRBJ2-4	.	TGTGCCAGCAGCCTCCTCGGAGAGGCCAAAAACATTCAGTACTTC	CASSLLGEAKNIQYF
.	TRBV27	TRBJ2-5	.	TGTGCCAGCAGTTTAGGGTGGACCACGGGGGAGCAGTACTTC	CASSLGWTTGEQYF
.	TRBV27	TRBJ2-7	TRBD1	TGTGCCAGCAGTTTAGCGTGGGACAGGTCACCCGGGGCCTACGAGCAGTACTTC	CASSLAWDRSPGAYEQYF
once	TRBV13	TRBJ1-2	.	TGTGCCAGCAGCTTAGAGGGTCAGGGGACCTATGGCTACACCTTC	CASSLEGQGTYGYTF
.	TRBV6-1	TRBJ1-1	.	TGTGCCAGCTTTTCAGGGGTCGGCACTGAAGCTTTCTTT	CASFSGVGTEAFF
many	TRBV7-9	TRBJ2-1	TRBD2	TGTGCCAGCAGTAAGCGGGAAGTCTATGAGCAGTTCTTC	CASSKREVYEQFF
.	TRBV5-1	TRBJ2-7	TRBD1	TGCGCCAGCAGCTTACGGACAGGGGAGGACGAGCAGTACTTC	CASSLRTGEDEQYF
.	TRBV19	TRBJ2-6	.	TGTGCCAGTACCACCGCGTATTCTGGGGCCAACGTCCTGACTTTC	CASTTAYSGANVLTF
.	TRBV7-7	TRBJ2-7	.	TGTGCCAGCAGCCCATTCGCAGGGGGAGGCTCCTACGAGCAGTACTTC	CASSPFAGGGSYEQYF
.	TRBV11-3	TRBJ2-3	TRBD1	TGTGCCAGCAGCTCCTGGGACAGAAGCACAGATACGCAGTATTTT	CASSSWDRSTDTQYF
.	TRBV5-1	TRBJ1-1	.	TGCGCCAGCAGCTCCTCGCGCAGGGAAGGCACTGAAGCTTTCTTT	CASSSSRREGTEAFF
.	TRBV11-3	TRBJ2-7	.	TGTGCCAGCGCGGAGCGGCCCTACGAGCAGTACTTC	CASAERPYEQYF
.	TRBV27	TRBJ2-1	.	TGTGCCAGCAGTTTATCGGGCGGGGATAGCTACAATGAGCAGTTCTTC	CASSLSGGDSYNEQFF
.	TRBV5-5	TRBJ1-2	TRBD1	TGTGCCAGCAGCTTGACACGACAGGGGTTTGGCTACACCTTC	CASSLTRQGFGYTF
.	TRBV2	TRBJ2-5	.	TGTGCCAGCAGCGGGATGATGAGGGAAGAGACCCAGTACTTC	CASSGMMREETQYF
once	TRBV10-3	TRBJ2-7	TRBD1	TGTGCCATCAGTAACAGGGGTCAAACCTCCTACGAGCAGTACTTC	CAISNRGQTSYEQYF
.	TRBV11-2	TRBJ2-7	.	TGTGCCAGCAGCCTAAACTACGAGCAGTACTTC	CASSLNYEQYF
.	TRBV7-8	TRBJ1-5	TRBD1	TGTGCCAGCAGCTTAGCTTTAGACAGGGGTAGCAATCAGCCCCAGCATTTT	CASSLALDRGSNQPQHF
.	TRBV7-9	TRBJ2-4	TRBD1	TGTGCCAGCAGCTTAGCCTCGGGACAGGGGGCGGGTTGGTACATTCAGTACTTC	CASSLASGQGAGWYIQYF
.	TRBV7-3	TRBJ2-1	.	TGTGCCAGCAGCCCACGGCCGAGGGACAATGAGCAGTTCTTC	CASSPRPRDNEQFF
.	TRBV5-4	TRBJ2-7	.	TGTGCCAGCAGCCTCCTAGGACAGAGCAACGAGCAGTACTTC	CASSLLGQSNEQYF
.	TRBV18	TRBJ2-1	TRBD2	TGTGCCAGCTCACCAGTTAGCGGGGGATCCTACAATGAGCAGTTCTTC	CASSPVSGGSYNEQFF
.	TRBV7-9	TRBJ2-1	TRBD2	TGTGCCAGCAGCTTAGGTACGAGCGGGAGCTCCTACAATGAGCAGTTCTTC	CASSLGTSGSSYNEQFF
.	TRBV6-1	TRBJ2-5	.	TGTGCCAGCAGTGAAGCTCCCCTCCAAGAGACCCAGTACTTC	CASSEAPLQETQYF
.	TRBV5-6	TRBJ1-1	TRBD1	TGTGCCAGCAGATTACAGGGGGCTCGAGCTTTCTTT	CASRLQGARAFF
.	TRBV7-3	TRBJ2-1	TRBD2	TGTGCCAGCAGCTTAAACCAAGCGGGAGGGAATGAGCAGTTCTTC	CASSLNQAGGNEQFF
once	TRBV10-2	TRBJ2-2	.	TGCGCCAGCAGGAGCGGAGACACCGGGGAGCTGTTTTTT	CASRSGDTGELFF
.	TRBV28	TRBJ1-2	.	TGTGCCAGCAGTTTACCACAGGGATCCTATGGCTACACCTTC	CASSLPQGSYGYTF
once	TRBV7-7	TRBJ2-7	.	TGTGCCAGCAGCTTAGCAGGGGGAGACGAGCAGTACTTC	CASSLAGGDEQYF
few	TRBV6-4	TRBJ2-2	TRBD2	TGTGCCAGCAGTAGCGGGAGCACCGGGGAGCTGTTTTTT	CASSSGSTGELFF
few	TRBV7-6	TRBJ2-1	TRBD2	TGTGCCAGCAGCTTAGGGGGCGGGAGGGCCCTCGATGAGCAGTTCTTC	CASSLGGGRALDEQFF
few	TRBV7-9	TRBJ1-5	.	TGTGCCAGCAGCTTAGGACAGAATCAGCCCCAGCATTTT	CASSLGQNQPQHF
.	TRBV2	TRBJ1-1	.	TGTGCCAGCAGTGAAGCGGGAGGCAATGAAGCTTTCTTT	CASSEAGGNEAFF
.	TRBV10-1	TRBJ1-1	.	TGCGCCAGCAGCGCCTTACAGGGAAGGTTTGCTGAAGCTTTCTTT	CASSALQGRFAEAFF
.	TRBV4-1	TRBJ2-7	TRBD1	TGCGCCAGCAGCCCGATCGACAGGGGCTCCTACGAGCAGTACTTC	CASSPIDRGSYEQYF
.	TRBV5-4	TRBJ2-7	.	TGTGCCAGCAGACAAAGTGGCACAGTTGGGCAGTACTTC	CASRQSGTVGQYF
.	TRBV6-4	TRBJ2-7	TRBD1	TGTGCCAGCAGTGCCGACAGGGGGCCCAACGAGCAGTACTTC	CASSADRGPNEQYF
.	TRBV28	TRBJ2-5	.	TGTGCCAGCAGTTCTCCTGAGACCCAGTACTTC	CASSSPETQYF
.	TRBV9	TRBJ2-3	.	TGTGCCAGCAGCTCCCTGAGCCTAGCGACCACTCTTCGCACAGATACGCAGTATTTT	CASSSLSLATTLRTDTQYF